This T cell receptor beta chain derives from a study of Graves' ophthalmopathy and Graves' hyperthyroidism. The study, taken as a whole, reports: Most clonotypes expanded in thyroid above 0.001 frequency were present in blood too.

From germline, CDR1 is SGHRS and CDR2 YFSETQ. This CDR3 has 13 amino acids. The V end was cut by 3 bases, the J end by 3 bases, with 9 bases between. In regard to this clonotype: Its antigen remains unidentified.

Other autoimmune diseases, uncontrolled infections, pregnancy or lactation ruled patients out of participation. Beta-chain TCR CDR3 regions were amplified from RNA transcripts. Second-round multiplex PCR came after first-round RT-PCR with HTBI primers. TCRdb recomputed calls from the multiplex PCR reads with MiXCR, one row per CDR3 protein. The table lists a few hundred thousand distinct CDR3 sequences, about two fifths of them singletons. The chain recombines TRBV5-1 with TRBJ1-2, with a tentative D call TRBD1 (6 bases). The clonotype was recovered from an adult man with Graves' hyperthyroidism. The material sequenced was peripheral blood or thyroid tissue (not recorded which). This CDR3 is CASSSAGDYGYTF. In DNA, the CDR3 is TGCGCCAGCAGCTCCGCAGGGGACTATGGCTACACCTTC.